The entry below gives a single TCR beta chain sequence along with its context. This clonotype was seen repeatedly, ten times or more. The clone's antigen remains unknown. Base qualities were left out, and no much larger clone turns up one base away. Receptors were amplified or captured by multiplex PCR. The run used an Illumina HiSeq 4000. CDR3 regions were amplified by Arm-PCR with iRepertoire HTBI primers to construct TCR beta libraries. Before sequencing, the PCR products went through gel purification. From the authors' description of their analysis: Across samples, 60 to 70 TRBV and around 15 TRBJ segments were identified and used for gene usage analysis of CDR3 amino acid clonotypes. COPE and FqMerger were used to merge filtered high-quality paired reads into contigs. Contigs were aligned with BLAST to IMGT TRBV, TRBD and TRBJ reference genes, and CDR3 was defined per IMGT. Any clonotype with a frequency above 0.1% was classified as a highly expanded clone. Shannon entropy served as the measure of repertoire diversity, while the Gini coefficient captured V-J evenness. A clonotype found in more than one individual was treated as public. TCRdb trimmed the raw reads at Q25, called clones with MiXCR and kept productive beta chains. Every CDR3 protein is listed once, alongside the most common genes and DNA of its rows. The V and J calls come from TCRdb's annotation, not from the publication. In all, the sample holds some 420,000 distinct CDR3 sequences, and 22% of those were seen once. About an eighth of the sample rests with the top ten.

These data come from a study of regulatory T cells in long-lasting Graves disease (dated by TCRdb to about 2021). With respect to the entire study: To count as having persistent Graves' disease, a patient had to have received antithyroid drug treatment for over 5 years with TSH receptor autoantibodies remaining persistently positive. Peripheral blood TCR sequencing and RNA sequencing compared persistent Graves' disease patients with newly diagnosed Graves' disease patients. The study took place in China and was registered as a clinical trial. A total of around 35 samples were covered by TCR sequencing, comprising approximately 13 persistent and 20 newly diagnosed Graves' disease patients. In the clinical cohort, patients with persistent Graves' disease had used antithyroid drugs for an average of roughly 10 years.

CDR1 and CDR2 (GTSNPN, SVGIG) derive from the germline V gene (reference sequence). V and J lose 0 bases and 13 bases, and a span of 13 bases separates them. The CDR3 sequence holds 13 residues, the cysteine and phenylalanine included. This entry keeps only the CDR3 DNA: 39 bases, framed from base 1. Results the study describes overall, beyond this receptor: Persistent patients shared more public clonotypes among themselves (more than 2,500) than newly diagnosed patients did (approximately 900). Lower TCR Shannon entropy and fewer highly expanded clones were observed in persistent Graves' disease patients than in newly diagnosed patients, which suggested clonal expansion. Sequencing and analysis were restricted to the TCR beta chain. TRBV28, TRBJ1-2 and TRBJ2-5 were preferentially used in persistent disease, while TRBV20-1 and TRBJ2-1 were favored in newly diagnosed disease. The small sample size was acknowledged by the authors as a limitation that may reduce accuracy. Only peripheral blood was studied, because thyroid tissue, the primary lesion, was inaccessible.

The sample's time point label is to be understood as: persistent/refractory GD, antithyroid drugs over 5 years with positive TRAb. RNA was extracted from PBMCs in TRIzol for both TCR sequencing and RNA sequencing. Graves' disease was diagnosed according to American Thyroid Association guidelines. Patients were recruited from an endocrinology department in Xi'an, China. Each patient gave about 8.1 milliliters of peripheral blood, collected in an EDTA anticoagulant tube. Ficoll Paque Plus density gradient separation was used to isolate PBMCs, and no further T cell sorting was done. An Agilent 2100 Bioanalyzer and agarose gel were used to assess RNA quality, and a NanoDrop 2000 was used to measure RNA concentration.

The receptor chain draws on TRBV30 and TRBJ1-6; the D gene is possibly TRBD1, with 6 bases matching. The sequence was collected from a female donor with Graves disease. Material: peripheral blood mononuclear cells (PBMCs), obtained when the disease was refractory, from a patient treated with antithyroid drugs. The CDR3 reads CAWSVPGVSPLHF. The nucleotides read TGTGCCTGGAGTGTACCAGGGGTCTCGCCCCTCCACTTT. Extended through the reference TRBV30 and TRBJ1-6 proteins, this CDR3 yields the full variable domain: SQTIHQWPATLVQPVGSPLSLECTVEGTSNPNLYWYRQAAGRGLQLLFYSVGIGQISSEVPQNLSASRPQDRQFILSSKKLLLSDSGFYLCAWSVPGVSPLHFGNGTRLTVT.